The source of this TCR beta chain is a study of metastatic and nonmetastatic thyroid tumors. Study details: It was across blood and tumor or nodule tissue from malignant and benign thyroid patients that repertoires were compared.

General study results and limits: Across blood and tumor, TCR beta diversity in malignant thyroid tumors was reportedly significantly higher than in benign nodules.

Original analysis: Construction of a distant-metastasis classifier for papillary thyroid cancer relied on CDR3 differences across clinicopathological groups. Using MiXCR, TCRdb reanalyzed the PCR reads. The V and J calls and clone size come from TCRdb's table, not from the authors' own analysis. Here the sample spans under 60,000 clones, 22% being singletons. All patients were treatment-naive before thyroid surgery. This clone was seen many times. No antigen is known for it. The specimen was blood. This TCR derives from a male donor with papillary thyroid cancer or a benign thyroid nodule (not recorded which). Some clones in this sample may be carry-over from other donors' samples.

The CDR3 protein is CASRPGLGGGELFF. The DNA for the CDR3 is TGTGCCAGTAGGCCGGGTCTCGGAGGCGGGGAGCTGTTTTTT. The V call is TRBV19, the J call TRBJ2-2; D might be TRBD2 (5 bases). Germline V CDR1 and CDR2: LNHDA, SQIVND (reference sequence). There are 14 residues in the CDR3. V was cut by 6 bases and J by 7 bases, with 15 bases left in between.